Below, 14 T cell receptor beta chains from the same sample are listed, as sequenced in a study of blood T cells in healthy people across ages. PCR was performed a second time for roughly 7 to 11 cycles using a sample-barcoded 5' primer and a J-beta primer mix. TCRdb re-derived calls from the 5' RACE reads in MiXCR, one entry per CDR3 protein. The sample carries 950,000 to 1,200,000 distinct CDR3 sequences, around two fifths recorded once. The sequencing input was blood. The receptors shown here come from a man between 18 and 29 years old in good health.

This clonotype has more than one count but fewer than ten. The genes are TRBV7-2 and TRBJ1-6; D unresolved. Germline CDR1 SGHTA, CDR2 FQGNSA. The CDR3 length is 15 residues. V lost 7 bases and J lost 8, with 18 bases in between. CDR3 residues: CASTLNAGNDSPLHF. The CDR3 bases are TGTGCCAGCACCCTGAACGCCGGGAACGATTCACCCCTCCACTTT. Supplemented by reference TRBV7-2 and TRBJ1-6, the full variable domain reads GAGVSQSPSNKVTEKGKDVELRCDPISGHTALYWYRQSLGQGLEFLIYFQGNSAPDKSGLPSDRFSAERTGGSVSTLTIQRTQQEDSAVYLCASTLNAGNDSPLHFGNGTRLTVT.

The CDR3 DNA sequence: TGCAGTGCTAGCAGGCAGGGGGCGCAAGCTTTCTTT. It yields the protein CSASRQGAQAFF. The chain carries TRBV20-1 and TRBJ1-1, with 8 nucleotides matching TRBD1. The CDR3 runs to 12 residues. Germline CDR1 DFQATT, CDR2 SNEGSKA (reference sequence). J gave up 9 bases and V 3 bases, and 6 bases lay outside the gene matches.

The chain links TRBV5-1 to TRBJ2-7, with a possible D match to TRBD2 (6 bases). V was clipped by 5 bases and J by 2 bases, with 17 bases between them. The CDR3 extends over 15 amino acids. Germline V gene sequence: CDR1 SGHRS, CDR2 YFSETQ. CDR3 amino acids: CASRHRDSHTYEQYF. As DNA, the CDR3 is TGCGCCAGCAGGCACCGGGACTCCCATACCTACGAGCAGTACTTC.

This chain joins TRBV2 and TRBJ2-3, with no clear D. The CDR3 has 13 amino acids. Germline loops: CDR1 SNHLY, CDR2 FYNNEI. V was trimmed by 11 bases and J by 3 bases, leaving 15 bases between them. CDR3: CAGRREDTDTQYF. The DNA for the CDR3 is TGTGCCGGACGACGAGAGGATACAGATACGCAGTATTTT.

The chain recombines TRBV7-9 with TRBJ1-2; unclear D gene. The CDR3 loop spans 11 amino acids. The ends were cut back, 7 bases at V and 5 bases at J, with 8 bases in the middle. Germline V lookup: CDR1 SEHNR, CDR2 FQNEAQ (reference sequence). The CDR3 loop is CASTTDYGYTF. The CDR3, as DNA: TGTGCCAGCACCACCGATTATGGCTACACCTTC.

This clonotype was detected only a few times. This chain connects TRBV2 to TRBJ1-2, with D possibly being TRBD1 (5 bases). The V end lost 7 bases, the J end lost 2 bases, and 11 bases lay between the germline ends. This CDR3 spans 13 amino acids. CDR1 is SNHLY and CDR2 is FYNNEI in the germline V gene. CDR3 sequence (DNA): TGTGCCAGCAAAACGGGGGGGAACTATGGCTACACCTTC. Encoded protein: CASKTGGNYGYTF.

This clonotype showed up just a few times. The V gene is TRBV6-6, the J gene TRBJ1-1; D is uncertain. The CDR3 sequence is 16 residues long. Trimming stripped 3 bases from V and 6 bases from J, with 20 bases between. The germline V gene encodes CDR1 MNHNY and CDR2 SVGAGI (reference sequence). The CDR3 loop is CASSYKGGRETPEAFF. The CDR3 DNA reads TGTGCCAGCAGTTATAAAGGTGGGAGGGAGACACCTGAAGCTTTCTTT.

This clonotype has just one count. This chain uses TRBV7-2 with TRBJ2-7; D is unresolved. V was trimmed by 6 bases and J by 12 bases, leaving 18 bases between them. The CDR3 has 12 amino acids. Per the germline V gene, CDR1 is SGHTA and CDR2 is FQGNSA. CDR3 protein: CASSPNLRTRYF. The CDR3 nucleotides are TGTGCCAGCAGTCCAAATTTGAGGACCCGGTACTTC.

The chain carries TRBV4-3 and TRBJ2-5; 12 bases align to TRBD2. Trimming at V came to 0 bases and at J to 3 bases, leaving 5 bases not matched to a gene. CDR3 length equals 17 residues. Germline CDR1 LGHNA, CDR2 YSLEER. The CDR3 sequence: CASSQDHRTSGEETQYF. The DNA for the CDR3 is TGCGCCAGCAGCCAAGATCATCGGACTAGCGGGGAAGAGACCCAGTACTTC.

A single count supports this clonotype. This rearrangement joins TRBV20-1 to TRBJ1-5, with unresolved D. The germline V gene encodes CDR1 DFQATT and CDR2 SNEGSKA (reference sequence). The CDR3 loop spans 16 amino acids. V dropped 2 bases and J dropped 2 bases, with 16 bases sitting between them. The CDR3 here is CSARSTGLGGNQPQHF. Written as DNA, the CDR3 is TGCAGTGCTAGATCAACGGGCCTGGGCGGCAATCAGCCCCAGCATTTT.

V is TRBV12-3 or TRBV12-4 and J is TRBJ2-5; 7 bases are a match to TRBD2. This CDR3 is built from 14 residues. V lost 4 bases to trimming and J lost 11 bases; unmatched junction nucleotides: 13. CDR3 protein: CASSSLKRGGEQYF. The CDR3 DNA is TGTGCCAGCAGTTCCCTAAAGCGGGGAGGGGAGCAGTACTTC.

The chain links TRBV10-3 to TRBJ2-2; D may correspond to TRBD1 or TRBD2 (6 bases each). Germline CDR1 reads ENHRY; CDR2 reads SYGVKD. V gave up 8 bases and J gave up 2 bases, with 15 bases separating them. The CDR3 consists of 15 residues. As DNA, the CDR3 is TGTGCCATCGGAGGGGGGCTAGCAAACACCGGGGAGCTGTTTTTT. Its protein product is CAIGGGLANTGELFF.

The chain recombines TRBV25-1 with TRBJ1-2; TRBD1 is a possible D gene (5 bases). Germline CDR1 MGHDK, CDR2 SYGVNS. Trimming removed 3 bases from V and 4 bases from J, with 9 bases in between. The CDR3 length is 13 residues. This CDR3 is CASSDGGVYGYTF. CDR3 coding DNA: TGTGCCAGCAGTGATGGGGGGGTCTATGGCTACACCTTC.

The chain recombines TRBV18 with TRBJ2-7; D possibly uses TRBD1 or TRBD2 (5 bases each). The CDR3 has 14 amino acids. Trimming removed 5 bases from V and 0 bases from J, with 11 bases in between. Germline V gene lookup returns CDR1 KGHSH and CDR2 LQKENI. In DNA form, the CDR3 reads TGTGCCAGCTCATCTGTCGGGGCCTCCTACGAGCAGTACTTC. This encodes CASSSVGASYEQYF. Complete variable domain (other parts from reference TRBV18 and TRBJ2-7): NAGVMQNPRHLVRRRGQEARLRCSPMKGHSHVYWYRQLPEEGLKFMVYLQKENIIDESGMPKERFSAEFPKEGPSILRIQQVVRGDSAAYFCASSSVGASYEQYFGPGTRLTVT.